This T cell receptor beta chain was documented in a study of tumour-infiltrating T cells in Burkitt lymphoma. The CDR3 contains 13 residues. Trimming removed 2 bases at V and 5 bases at J, with 9 bases between. Germline CDR1 and CDR2: MNHEY and SVGAGI. Profiled with immunoSEQ multiplex PCR; TCRdb holds only in-frame clones, not every one. Among tens of thousands of clones listed, around 32% were seen once. This sequence originates from a human donor with Burkitt lymphoma. What was sequenced was tumor tissue. V and J are TRBV6-5 and TRBJ1-1; D might be TRBD1 (5 bases). CDR3 coding DNA: TGTGCCAGCAGTTACGGGGGGGGGACTGAAGCTTTCTTT. This encodes CASSYGGGTEAFF.